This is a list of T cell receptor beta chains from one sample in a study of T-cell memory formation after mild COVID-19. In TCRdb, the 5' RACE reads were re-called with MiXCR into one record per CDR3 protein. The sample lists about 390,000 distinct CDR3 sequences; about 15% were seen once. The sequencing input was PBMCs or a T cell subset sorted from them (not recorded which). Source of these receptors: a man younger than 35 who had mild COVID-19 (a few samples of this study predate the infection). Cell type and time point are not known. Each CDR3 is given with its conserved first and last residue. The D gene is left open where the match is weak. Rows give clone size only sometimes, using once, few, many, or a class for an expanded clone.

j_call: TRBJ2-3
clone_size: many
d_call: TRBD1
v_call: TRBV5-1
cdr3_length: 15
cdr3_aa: CASSLAGGGTDTQYF
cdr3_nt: TGCGCCAGCAGCTTGGCAGGGGGAGGCACAGATACGCAGTATTTT

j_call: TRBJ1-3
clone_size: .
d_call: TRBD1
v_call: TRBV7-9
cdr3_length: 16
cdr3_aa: CASSFWTGLSGNTIYF
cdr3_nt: TGTGCCAGCAGCTTTTGGACAGGGCTCTCTGGAAACACCATATATTTT

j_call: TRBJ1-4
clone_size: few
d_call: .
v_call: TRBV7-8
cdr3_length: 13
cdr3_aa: CASSFTWNEKLFF
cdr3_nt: TGTGCCAGCAGCTTCACCTGGAATGAAAAACTGTTTTTT

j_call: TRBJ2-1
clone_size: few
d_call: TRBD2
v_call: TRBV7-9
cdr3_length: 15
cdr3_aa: CASSFVGGSYNEQFF
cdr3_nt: TGTGCCAGCAGCTTTGTGGGGGGGTCCTACAATGAGCAGTTCTTC

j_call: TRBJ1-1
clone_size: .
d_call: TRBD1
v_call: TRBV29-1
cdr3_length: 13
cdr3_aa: CSVDRERDTEAFF
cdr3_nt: TGCAGCGTCGACAGGGAGAGGGACACTGAAGCTTTCTTT

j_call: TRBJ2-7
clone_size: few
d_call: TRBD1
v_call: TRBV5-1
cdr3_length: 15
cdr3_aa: CASSLPGQGVYEQYF
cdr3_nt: TGCGCCAGCAGCCTACCGGGACAGGGGGTATACGAGCAGTACTTC

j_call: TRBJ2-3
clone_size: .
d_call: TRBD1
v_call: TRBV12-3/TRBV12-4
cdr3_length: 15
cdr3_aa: CASSPGTGVADTQYF
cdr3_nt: TGTGCCAGCAGTCCCGGGACAGGGGTGGCAGATACGCAGTATTTT

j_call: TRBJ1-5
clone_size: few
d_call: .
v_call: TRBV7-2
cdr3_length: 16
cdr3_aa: CASSPRAVGNGQPQHF
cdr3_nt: TGTGCCAGCAGCCCCCGGGCAGTAGGGAACGGCCAGCCCCAGCATTTT

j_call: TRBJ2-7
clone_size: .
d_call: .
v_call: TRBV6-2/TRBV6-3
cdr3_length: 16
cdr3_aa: CASSYRRDPYSYEQYF
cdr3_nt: TGTGCCAGCAGTTACCGTCGGGACCCTTACTCCTACGAGCAGTACTTC

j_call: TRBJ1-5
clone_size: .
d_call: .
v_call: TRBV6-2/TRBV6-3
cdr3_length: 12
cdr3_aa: CASSYSGMPQHF
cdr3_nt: TGTGCCAGCAGTTACTCAGGGATGCCCCAGCATTTT

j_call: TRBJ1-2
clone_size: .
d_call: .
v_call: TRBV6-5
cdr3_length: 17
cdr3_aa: CASSPYQSRGGYYGYTF
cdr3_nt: TGTGCCAGCAGCCCATATCAATCAAGGGGCGGATACTATGGCTACACCTTC

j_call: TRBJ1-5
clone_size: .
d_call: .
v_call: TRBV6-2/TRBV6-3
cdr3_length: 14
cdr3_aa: CASSTLGRIQPQHF
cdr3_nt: TGTGCCAGCTCAACCCTGGGGCGGATTCAGCCCCAGCATTTT

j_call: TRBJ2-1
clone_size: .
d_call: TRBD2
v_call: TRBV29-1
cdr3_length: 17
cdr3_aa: CSVGPGLAGDRWNEQFF
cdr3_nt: TGCAGCGTTGGCCCCGGACTAGCGGGGGATCGTTGGAATGAGCAGTTCTTC

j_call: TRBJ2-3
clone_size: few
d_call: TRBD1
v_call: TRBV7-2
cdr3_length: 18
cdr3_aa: CASSLPDWTGWTTDTQYF
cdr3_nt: TGTGCCAGCAGCTTGCCGGACTGGACAGGGTGGACGACAGATACGCAGTATTTT

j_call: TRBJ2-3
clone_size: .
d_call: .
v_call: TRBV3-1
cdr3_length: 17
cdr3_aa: CASSQDLRGGRVDTQYF
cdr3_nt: TGTGCCAGCAGCCAAGATCTAAGGGGGGGCCGGGTGGATACGCAGTATTTT

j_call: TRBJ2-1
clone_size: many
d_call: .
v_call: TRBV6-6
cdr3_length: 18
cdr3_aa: CASSYRNARGPMSNEQFF
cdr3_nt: TGTGCCAGCAGTTACCGGAACGCGCGGGGGCCCATGAGCAATGAGCAGTTCTTC

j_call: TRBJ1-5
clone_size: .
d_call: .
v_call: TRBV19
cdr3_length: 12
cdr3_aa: CASRSRNQPQHF
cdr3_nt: TGTGCCAGTAGGTCCCGGAATCAGCCCCAGCATTTT

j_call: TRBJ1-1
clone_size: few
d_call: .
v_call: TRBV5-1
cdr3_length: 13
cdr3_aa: CASTYRVGSEAFF
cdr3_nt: TGCGCCAGCACCTACAGGGTGGGTTCTGAAGCTTTCTTT

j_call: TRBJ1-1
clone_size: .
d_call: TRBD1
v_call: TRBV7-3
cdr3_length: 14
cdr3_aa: CARGRDRGPAEAFF
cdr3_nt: TGTGCCAGAGGCCGGGACAGGGGGCCTGCTGAAGCTTTCTTT

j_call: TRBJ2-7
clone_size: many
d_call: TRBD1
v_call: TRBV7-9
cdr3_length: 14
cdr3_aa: CASKQQGGSYEQYF
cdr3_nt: TGTGCCAGCAAACAACAGGGGGGCTCCTACGAGCAGTACTTC

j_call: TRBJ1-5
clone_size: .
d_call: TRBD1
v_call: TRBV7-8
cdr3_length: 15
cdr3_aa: CASSAGQGVNQPQHF
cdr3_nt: TGTGCCAGCAGCGCGGGACAGGGCGTGAATCAGCCCCAGCATTTT

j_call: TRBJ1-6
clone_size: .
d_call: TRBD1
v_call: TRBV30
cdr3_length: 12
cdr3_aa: CAWDRDNSPLHF
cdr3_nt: TGTGCCTGGGACAGGGATAATTCACCCCTCCACTTT

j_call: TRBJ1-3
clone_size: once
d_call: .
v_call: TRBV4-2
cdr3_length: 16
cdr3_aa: CASSQDYWNSGNTIYF
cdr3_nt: TGTGCCAGCAGCCAAGATTACTGGAACTCTGGAAACACCATATATTTT

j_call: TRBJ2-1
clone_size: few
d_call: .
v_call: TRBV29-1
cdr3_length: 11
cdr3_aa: CSVDRHNEQFF
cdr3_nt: TGCAGCGTTGACCGACACAATGAGCAGTTCTTC

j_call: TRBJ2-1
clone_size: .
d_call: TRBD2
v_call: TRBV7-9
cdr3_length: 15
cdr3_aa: CASSRVAGTTNEQFF
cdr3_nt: TGTGCCAGCAGCCGAGTCGCCGGGACTACGAATGAGCAGTTCTTC

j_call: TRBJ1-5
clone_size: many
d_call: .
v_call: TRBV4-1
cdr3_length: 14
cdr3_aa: CASSQDSGGKAQHF
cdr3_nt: TGCGCCAGCAGCCAAGATAGTGGCGGAAAGGCCCAGCATTTT

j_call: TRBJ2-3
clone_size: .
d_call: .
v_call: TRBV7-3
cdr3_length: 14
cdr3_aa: CASSLWGPTDTQYF
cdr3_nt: TGTGCCAGCAGCTTATGGGGCCCCACAGATACGCAGTATTTT

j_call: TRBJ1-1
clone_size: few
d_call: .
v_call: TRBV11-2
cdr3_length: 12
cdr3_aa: CASSSSEGGVFF
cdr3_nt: TGTGCCAGCAGCTCATCCGAGGGGGGGGTTTTCTTT

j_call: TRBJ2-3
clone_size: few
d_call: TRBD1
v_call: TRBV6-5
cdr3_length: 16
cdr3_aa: CASSRDRGWGGDTQYF
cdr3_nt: TGTGCCAGCAGTCGGGACAGGGGTTGGGGTGGAGATACGCAGTATTTT

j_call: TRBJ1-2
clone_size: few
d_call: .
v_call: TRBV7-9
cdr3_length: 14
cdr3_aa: CASSFLGGSHGYTF
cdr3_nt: TGTGCCAGCAGCTTCCTGGGGGGATCTCATGGCTACACCTTC

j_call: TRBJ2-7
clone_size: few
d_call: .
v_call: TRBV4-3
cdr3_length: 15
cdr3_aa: CASSQDSVQLSEQYF
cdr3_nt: TGCGCCAGCAGCCAAGATAGTGTCCAGCTTTCCGAGCAGTACTTC

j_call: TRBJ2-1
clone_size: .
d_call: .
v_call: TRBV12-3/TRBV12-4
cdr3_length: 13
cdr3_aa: CASSIDGGNEQFF
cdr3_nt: TGTGCCAGCAGTATCGACGGGGGAAATGAGCAGTTCTTC

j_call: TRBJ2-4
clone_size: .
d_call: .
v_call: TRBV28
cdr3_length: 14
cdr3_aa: CASSLSGARDIQYF
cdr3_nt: TGTGCCAGCAGTTTATCAGGGGCGAGGGACATTCAGTACTTC

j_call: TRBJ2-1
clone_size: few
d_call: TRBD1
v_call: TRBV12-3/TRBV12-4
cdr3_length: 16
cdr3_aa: CASSLAGTGRYNEQFF
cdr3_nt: TGTGCCAGCAGTTTAGCCGGGACAGGGAGGTACAATGAGCAGTTCTTC

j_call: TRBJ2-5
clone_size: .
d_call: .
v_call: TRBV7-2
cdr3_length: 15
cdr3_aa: CASSLAQGNAETQYF
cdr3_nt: TGTGCCAGCAGCTTAGCGCAGGGAAATGCGGAGACCCAGTACTTC

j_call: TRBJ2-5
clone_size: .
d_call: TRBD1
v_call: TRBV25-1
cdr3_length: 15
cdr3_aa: CASSPPRQGGETQYF
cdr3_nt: TGTGCCAGCAGTCCCCCCCGACAGGGGGGCGAGACCCAGTACTTC

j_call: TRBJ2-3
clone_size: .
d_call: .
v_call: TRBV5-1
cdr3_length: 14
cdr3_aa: CASKESGSADTQYF
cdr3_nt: TGCGCCAGCAAGGAGTCTGGGAGCGCAGATACGCAGTATTTT

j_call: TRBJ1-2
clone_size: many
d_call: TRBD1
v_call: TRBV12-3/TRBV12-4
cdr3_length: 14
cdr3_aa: CASSPDRGSYGYTF
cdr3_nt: TGTGCCAGCAGCCCGGACAGGGGAAGCTATGGCTACACCTTC

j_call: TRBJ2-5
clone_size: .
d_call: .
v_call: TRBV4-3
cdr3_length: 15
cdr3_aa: CASSQVAGATETQYF
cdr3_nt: TGCGCCAGCAGCCAAGTTGCGGGGGCAACGGAGACCCAGTACTTC

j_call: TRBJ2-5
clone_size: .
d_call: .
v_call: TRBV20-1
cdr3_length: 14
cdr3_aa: CSASYGQGQETQYF
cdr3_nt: TGCAGTGCTAGTTACGGGCAGGGGCAAGAGACCCAGTACTTC

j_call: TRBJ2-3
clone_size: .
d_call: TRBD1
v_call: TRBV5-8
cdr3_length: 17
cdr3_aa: CASSSGTGRNWADTQYF
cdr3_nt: TGTGCCAGCAGTTCCGGGACAGGTCGTAATTGGGCAGATACGCAGTATTTT

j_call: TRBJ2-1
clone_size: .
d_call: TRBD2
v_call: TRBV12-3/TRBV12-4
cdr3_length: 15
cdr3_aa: CASSWGSGAYNEQFF
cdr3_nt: TGTGCCAGCAGTTGGGGTAGCGGGGCATACAATGAGCAGTTCTTC

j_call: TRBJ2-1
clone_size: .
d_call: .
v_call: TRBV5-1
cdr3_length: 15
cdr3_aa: CASSGGQTSYNEQFF
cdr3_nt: TGCGCCAGCAGCGGCGGACAGACGTCCTACAATGAGCAGTTCTTC

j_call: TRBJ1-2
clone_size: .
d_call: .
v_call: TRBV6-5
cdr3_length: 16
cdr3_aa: CASSYSGQMINYGYTF
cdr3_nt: TGTGCCAGCAGTTACTCCGGTCAGATGATTAACTATGGCTACACCTTC

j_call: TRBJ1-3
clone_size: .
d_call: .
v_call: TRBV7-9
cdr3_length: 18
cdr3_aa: CASSLGLPGLLPGNTIYF
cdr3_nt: TGTGCCAGCAGCTTAGGTTTGCCAGGACTCCTCCCGGGAAACACCATATATTTT

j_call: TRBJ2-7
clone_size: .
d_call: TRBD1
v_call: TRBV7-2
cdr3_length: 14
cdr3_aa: CASGDWQGAYEQYF
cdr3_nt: TGTGCCAGCGGAGATTGGCAGGGGGCGTACGAGCAGTACTTC

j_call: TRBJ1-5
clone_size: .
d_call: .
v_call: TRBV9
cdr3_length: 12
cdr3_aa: CALPKRNQPQHF
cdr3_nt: TGTGCCCTTCCAAAGCGCAATCAGCCCCAGCATTTT

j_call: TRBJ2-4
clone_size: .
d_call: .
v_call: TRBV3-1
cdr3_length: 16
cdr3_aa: CASSAAGQLAKNIQYF
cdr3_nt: TGTGCCAGCAGCGCGGCGGGACAACTAGCCAAAAACATTCAGTACTTC

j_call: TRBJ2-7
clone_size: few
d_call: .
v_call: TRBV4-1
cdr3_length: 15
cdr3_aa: CASSQATKFSYEQYF
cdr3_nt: TGCGCCAGCAGCCAAGCTACCAAATTCTCCTACGAGCAGTACTTC

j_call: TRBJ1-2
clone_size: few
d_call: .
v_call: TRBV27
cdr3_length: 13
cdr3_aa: CASTEGVGYGYTF
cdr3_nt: TGTGCCAGCACGGAAGGGGTGGGCTATGGCTACACCTTC

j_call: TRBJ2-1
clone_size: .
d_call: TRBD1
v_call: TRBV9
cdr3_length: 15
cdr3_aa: CASSGHRGPRGEQFF
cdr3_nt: TGTGCCAGCAGCGGACACAGGGGGCCGAGGGGTGAGCAGTTCTTC

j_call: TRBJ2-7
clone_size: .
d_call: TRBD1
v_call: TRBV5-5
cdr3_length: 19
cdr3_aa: CASSSTTQRDRDKPYEQYF
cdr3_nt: TGTGCCAGCAGCTCCACCACTCAACGTGACAGGGACAAACCCTACGAGCAGTACTTC

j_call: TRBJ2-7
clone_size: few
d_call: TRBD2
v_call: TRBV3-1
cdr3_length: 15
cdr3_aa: CASSPRSGSSYEQYF
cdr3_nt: TGTGCCAGCAGCCCCCGAAGCGGGAGCTCCTACGAGCAGTACTTC

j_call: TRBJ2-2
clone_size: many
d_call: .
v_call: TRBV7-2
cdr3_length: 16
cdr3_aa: CASSLERVENGGELFF
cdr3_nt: TGTGCCAGCAGCTTAGAGAGGGTAGAAAACGGCGGGGAGCTGTTTTTT